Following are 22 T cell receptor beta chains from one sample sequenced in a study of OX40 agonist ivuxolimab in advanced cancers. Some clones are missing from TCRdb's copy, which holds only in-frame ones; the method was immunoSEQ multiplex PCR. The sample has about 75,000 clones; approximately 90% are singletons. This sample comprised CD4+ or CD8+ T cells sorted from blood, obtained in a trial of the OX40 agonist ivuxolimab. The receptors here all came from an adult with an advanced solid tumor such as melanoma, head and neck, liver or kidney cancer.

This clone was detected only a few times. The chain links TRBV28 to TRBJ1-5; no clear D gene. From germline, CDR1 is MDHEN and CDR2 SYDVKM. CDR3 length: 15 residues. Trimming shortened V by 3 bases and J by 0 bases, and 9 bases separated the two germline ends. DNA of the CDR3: TGTGCCAGCAGTTTCGACCAAATTAGCAATCAGCCCCAGCATTTT. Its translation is CASSFDQISNQPQHF.

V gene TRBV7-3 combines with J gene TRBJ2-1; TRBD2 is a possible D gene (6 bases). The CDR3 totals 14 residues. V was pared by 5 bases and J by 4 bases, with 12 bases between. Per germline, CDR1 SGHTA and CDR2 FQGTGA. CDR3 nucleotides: TGTGCCAGCAGCAATCAGGACTATTACAATGAGCAGTTCTTC. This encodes CASSNQDYYNEQFF. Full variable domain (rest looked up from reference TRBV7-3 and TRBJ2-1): GAGVSQTPSNKVTEKGKYVELRCDPISGHTALYWYRQSLGQGPEFLIYFQGTGAADDSGLPNDRFFAVRPEGSVSTLKIQRTERGDSAVYLCASSNQDYYNEQFFGPGTRLTVL.

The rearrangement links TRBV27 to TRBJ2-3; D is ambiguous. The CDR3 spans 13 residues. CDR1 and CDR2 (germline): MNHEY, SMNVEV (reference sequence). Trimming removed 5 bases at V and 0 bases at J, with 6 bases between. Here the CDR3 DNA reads TGTGCCAGCAGTGCTACTAGCACAGATACGCAGTATTTT. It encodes CASSATSTDTQYF.

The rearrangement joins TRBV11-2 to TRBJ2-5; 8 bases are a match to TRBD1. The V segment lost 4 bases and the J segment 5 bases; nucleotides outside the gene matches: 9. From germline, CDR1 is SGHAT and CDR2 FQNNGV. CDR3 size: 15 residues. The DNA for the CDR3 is TGTGCCAGCAGCTCGGGGGTTCGACAGGGGGAGACCCAGTACTTC. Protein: CASSSGVRQGETQYF.

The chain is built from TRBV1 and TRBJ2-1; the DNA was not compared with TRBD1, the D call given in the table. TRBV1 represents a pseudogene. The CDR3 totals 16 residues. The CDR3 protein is CTSSQERTGIYNEQFF. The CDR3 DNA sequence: TGCACCAGCAGCCAGGAGAGGACAGGAATCTACAATGAGCAGTTCTTC.

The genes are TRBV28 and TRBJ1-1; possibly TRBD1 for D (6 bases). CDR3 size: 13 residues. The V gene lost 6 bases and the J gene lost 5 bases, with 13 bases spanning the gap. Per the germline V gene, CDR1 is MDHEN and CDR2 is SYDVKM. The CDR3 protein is CASSNRVGTEAFF. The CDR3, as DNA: TGTGCCAGCAGCAACAGGGTAGGAACTGAAGCTTTCTTT. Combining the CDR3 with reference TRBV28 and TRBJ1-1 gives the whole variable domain DVKVTQSSRYLVKRTGEKVFLECVQDMDHENMFWYRQDPGLGLRLIYFSYDVKMKEKGDIPEGYSVSREKKERFSLILESASTNQTSMYLCASSNRVGTEAFFGQGTRLTVV.

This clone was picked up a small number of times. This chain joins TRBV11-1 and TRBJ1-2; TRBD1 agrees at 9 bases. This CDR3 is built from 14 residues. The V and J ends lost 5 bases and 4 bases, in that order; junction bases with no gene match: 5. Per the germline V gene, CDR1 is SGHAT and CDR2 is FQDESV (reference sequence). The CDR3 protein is CASSPGQGTYGYTF. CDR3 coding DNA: TGTGCCAGCAGCCCTGGACAGGGGACCTATGGCTACACCTTC.

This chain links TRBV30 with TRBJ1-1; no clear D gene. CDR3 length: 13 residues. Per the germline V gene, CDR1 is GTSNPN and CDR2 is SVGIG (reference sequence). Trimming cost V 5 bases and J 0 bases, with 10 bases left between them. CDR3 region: CAWGETLNTEAFF. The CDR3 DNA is TGTGCCTGGGGCGAGACACTGAACACTGAAGCTTTCTTT.

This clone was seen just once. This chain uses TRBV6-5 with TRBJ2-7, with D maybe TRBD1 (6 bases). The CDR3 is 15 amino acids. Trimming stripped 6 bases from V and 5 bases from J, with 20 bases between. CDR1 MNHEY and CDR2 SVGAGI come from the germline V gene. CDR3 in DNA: TGTGCCAGCAGCTCCGCAGGGGCTGGTGGGAACGAGCAGTACTTC. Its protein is CASSSAGAGGNEQYF.

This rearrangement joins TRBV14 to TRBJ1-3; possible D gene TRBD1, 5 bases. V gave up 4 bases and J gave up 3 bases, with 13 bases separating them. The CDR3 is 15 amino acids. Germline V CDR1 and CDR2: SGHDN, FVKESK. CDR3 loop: CASSRLDSNGNTIYF. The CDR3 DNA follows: TGTGCCAGCAGCCGCCTCGACAGCAATGGAAACACCATATATTTT.

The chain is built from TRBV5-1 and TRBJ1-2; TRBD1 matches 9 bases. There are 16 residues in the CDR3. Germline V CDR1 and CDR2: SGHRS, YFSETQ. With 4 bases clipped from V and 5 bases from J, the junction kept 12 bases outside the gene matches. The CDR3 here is CASSPGTGRRSYGYTF. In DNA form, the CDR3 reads TGCGCCAGCAGCCCCGGGACAGGGCGAAGGAGTTATGGCTACACCTTC.

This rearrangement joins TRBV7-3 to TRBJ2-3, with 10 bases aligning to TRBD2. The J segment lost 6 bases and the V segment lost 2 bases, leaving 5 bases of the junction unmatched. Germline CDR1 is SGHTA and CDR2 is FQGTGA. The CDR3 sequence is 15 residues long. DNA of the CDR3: TGTGCCAGCAGCTTACAAGCGGGGGGGCTTGATACGCAGTATTTT. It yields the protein CASSLQAGGLDTQYF.

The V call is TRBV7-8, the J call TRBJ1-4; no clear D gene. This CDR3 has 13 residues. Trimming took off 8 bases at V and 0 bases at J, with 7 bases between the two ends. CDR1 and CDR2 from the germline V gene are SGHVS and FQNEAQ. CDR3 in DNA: TGTGCCAGCTCAGTTTCAACTAATGAAAAACTGTTTTTT. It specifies CASSVSTNEKLFF.

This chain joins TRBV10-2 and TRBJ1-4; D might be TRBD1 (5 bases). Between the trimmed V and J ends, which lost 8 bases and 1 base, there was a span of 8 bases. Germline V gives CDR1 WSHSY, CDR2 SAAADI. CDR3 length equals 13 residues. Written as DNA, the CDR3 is TGCGCCAGCCGACAGCAAACTAATGAAAAACTGTTTTTT. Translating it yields CASRQQTNEKLFF.

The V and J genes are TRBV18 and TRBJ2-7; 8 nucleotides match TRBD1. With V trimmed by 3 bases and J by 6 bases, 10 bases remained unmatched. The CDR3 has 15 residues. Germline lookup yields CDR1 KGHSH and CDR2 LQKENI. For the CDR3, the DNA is TGTGCCAGCTCACCTCGGACAGGGAAAGGGTTCGAGCAGTACTTC. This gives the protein CASSPRTGKGFEQYF.

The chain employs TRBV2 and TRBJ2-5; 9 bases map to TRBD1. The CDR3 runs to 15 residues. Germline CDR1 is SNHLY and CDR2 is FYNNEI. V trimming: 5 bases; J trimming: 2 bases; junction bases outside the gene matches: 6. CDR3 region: CASSSQGAVQETQYF. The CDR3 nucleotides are TGTGCCAGCAGTTCACAGGGGGCGGTGCAAGAGACCCAGTACTTC.

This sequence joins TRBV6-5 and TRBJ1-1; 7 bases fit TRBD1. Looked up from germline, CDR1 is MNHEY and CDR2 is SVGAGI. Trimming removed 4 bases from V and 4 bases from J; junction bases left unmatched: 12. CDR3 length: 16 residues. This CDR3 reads CASSSTGRGLSTEAFF. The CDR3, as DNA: TGTGCCAGCAGTTCGACAGGGCGGGGGTTGAGCACTGAAGCTTTCTTT.

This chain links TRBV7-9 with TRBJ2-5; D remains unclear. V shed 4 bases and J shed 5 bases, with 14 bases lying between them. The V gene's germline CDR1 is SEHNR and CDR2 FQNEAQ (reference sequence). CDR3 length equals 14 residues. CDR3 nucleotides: TGTGCCAGCAGCTCCGGGCCTACTCGGGAGACCCAGTACTTC. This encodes CASSSGPTRETQYF.

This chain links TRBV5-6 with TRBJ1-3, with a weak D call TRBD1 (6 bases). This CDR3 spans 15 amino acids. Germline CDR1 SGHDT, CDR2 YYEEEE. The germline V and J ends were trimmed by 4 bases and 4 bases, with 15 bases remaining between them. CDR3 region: CASSPSGTPGNTIYF. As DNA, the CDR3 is TGTGCCAGCAGCCCCTCCGGGACACCCGGAAACACCATATATTTT.

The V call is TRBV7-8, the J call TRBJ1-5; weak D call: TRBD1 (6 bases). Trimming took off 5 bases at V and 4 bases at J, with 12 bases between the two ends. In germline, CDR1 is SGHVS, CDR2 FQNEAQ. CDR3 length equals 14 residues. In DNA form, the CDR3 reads TGTGCCAGCAGCCCAGGGGCGGGGAATCAGCCCCAGCATTTT. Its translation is CASSPGAGNQPQHF.

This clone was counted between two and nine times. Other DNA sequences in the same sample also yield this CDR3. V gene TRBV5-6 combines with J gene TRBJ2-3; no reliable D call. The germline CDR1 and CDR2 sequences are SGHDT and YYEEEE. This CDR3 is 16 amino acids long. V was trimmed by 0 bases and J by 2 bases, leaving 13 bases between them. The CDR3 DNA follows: TGTGCCAGCAGCTTGGACCAGGCCATCCTCACAGATACGCAGTATTTT. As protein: CASSLDQAILTDTQYF.

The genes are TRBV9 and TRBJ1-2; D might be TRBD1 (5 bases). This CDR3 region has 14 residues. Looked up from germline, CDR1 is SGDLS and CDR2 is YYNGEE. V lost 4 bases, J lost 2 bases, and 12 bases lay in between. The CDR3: CASSPRTNNYGYTF. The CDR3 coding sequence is TGTGCCAGCAGCCCCCGGACAAACAACTATGGCTACACCTTC.